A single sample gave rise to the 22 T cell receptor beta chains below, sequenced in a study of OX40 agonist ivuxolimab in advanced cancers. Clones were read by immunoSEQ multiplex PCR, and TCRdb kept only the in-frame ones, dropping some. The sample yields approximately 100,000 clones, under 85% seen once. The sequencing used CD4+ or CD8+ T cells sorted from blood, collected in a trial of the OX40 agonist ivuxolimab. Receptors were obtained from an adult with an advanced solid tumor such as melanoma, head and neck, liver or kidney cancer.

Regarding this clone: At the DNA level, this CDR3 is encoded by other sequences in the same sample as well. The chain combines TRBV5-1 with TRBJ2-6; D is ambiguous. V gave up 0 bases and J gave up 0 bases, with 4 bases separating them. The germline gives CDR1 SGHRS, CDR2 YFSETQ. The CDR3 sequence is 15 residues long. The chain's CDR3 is CASSLGVSGANVLTF. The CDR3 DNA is TGCGCCAGCAGCTTGGGAGTCTCTGGGGCCAACGTCCTGACTTTC.

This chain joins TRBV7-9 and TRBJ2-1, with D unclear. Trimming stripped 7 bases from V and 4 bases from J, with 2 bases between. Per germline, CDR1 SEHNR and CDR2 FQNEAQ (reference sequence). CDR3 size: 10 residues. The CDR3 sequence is CASTYNEQFF. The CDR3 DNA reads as TGTGCCAGCACGTACAATGAGCAGTTCTTC.

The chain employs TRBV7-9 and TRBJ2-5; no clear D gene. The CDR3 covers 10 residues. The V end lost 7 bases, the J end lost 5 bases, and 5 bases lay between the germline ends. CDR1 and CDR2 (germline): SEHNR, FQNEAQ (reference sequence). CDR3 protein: CASIGETQYF. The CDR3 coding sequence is TGTGCCAGCATCGGGGAGACCCAGTACTTC.

The CDR3 spells CASSPTWQSTDYEQYF. DNA of the CDR3: TGTGCCAGCAGCCCCACCTGGCAGTCTACTGACTACGAGCAGTACTTC. V and J are TRBV11-2 and TRBJ2-7; D is unresolved. This CDR3 is 16 amino acids long. CDR1 and CDR2 from the germline V gene are SGHAT and FQNNGV. V dropped 5 bases and J dropped 3 bases, with 20 bases sitting between them.

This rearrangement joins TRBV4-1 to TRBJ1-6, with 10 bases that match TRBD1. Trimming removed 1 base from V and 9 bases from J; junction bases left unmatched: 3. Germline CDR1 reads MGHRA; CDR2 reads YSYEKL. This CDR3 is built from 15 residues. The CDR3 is CASSQGQGASSPLHF. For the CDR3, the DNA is TGCGCCAGCAGCCAAGGACAGGGGGCGAGTTCACCCCTCCACTTT.

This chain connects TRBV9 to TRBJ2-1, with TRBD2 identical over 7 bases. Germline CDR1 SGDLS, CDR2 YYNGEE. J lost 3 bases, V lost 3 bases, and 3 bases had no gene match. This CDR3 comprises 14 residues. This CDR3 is CASSAGLGYNEQFF. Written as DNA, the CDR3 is TGTGCCAGCAGCGCTGGACTAGGCTACAATGAGCAGTTCTTC.

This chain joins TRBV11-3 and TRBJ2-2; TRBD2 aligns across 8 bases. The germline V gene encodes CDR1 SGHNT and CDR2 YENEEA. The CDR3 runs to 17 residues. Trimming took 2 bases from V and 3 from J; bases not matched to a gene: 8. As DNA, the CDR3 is TGTGCCAGCAGCTTATCGACTAGCGACTGGGACACCGGGGAGCTGTTTTTT. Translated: CASSLSTSDWDTGELFF.

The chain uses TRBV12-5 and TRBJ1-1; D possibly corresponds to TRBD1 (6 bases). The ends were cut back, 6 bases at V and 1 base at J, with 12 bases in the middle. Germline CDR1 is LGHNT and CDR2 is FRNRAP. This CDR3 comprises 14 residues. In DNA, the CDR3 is TGTGCTAGTGGCCGCAGGGGCGGGAACACTGAAGCTTTCTTT. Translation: CASGRRGGNTEAFF.

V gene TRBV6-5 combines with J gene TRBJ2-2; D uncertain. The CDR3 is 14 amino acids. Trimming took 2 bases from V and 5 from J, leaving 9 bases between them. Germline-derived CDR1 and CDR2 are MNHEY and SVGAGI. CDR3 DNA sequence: TGTGCCAGCAGTTACGGGCCATTGACCGGGGAGCTGTTTTTT. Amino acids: CASSYGPLTGELFF.

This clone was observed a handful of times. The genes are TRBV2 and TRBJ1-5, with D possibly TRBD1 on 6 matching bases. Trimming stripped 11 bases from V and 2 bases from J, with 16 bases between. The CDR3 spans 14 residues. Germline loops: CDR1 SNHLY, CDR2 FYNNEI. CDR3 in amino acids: CARGGAGRNQPQHF. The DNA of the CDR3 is TGTGCCCGCGGGGGGGCAGGGCGCAATCAGCCCCAGCATTTT.

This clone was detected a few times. In nucleotides, the CDR3 is TGCGCCAGCAGCCAAGAGAAGGAGGGATACAATGAGCAGTTCTTC. Its translation: CASSQEKEGYNEQFF. The chain carries TRBV4-1 and TRBJ2-1; tentatively, D is TRBD2 (6 bases). V lost 0 bases and J 4 bases, leaving 10 bases between the germline ends. Germline V lookup: CDR1 MGHRA, CDR2 YSYEKL. This CDR3 region has 15 residues.

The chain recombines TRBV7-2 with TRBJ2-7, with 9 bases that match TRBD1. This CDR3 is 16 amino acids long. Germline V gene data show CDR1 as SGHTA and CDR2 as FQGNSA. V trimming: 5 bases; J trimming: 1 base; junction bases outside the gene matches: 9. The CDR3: CASSQTGGFESYEQYF. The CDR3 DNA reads TGTGCCAGCAGCCAGACAGGGGGATTCGAGTCCTACGAGCAGTACTTC.

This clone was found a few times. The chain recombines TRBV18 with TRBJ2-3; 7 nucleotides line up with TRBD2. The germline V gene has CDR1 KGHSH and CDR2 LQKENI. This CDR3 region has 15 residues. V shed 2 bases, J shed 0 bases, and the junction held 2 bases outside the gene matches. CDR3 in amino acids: CASSPIGGSTDTQYF. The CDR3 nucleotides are TGTGCCAGCTCACCAATCGGGGGGAGCACAGATACGCAGTATTTT.

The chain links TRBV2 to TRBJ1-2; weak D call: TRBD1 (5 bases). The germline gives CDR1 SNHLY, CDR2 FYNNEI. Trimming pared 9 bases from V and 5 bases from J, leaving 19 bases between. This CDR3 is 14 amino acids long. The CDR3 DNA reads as TGTGCCAGGCTCTTACAGGTTTCCCTTTATGGCTACACCTTC. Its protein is CARLLQVSLYGYTF.

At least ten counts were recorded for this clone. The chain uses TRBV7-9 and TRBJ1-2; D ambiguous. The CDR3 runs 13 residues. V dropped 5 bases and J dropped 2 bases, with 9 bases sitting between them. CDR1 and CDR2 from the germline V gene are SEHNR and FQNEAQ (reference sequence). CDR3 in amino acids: CASSNTENYGYTF. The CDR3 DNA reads TGTGCCAGCAGCAACACAGAAAACTATGGCTACACCTTC.

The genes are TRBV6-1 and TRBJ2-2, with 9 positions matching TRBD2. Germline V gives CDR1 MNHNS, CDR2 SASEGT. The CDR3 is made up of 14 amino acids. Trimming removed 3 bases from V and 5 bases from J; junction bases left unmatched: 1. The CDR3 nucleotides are TGTGCCAGCAGTGAGGCGGGGGGGACCGGGGAGCTGTTTTTT. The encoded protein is CASSEAGGTGELFF.

CDR3 bases: TGTGCCAGTAGTATGGATGGGGGTACATTAGTGGGCACAGATACGCAGTATTTT. Its protein is CASSMDGGTLVGTDTQYF. The chain carries TRBV19 and TRBJ2-3, with D perhaps TRBD1 or TRBD2 (5 bases each). V lost 3 bases, J lost 1 base, and 20 bases lay in between. The CDR3 totals 18 residues. Germline V gene sequence: CDR1 LNHDA, CDR2 SQIVND (reference sequence).

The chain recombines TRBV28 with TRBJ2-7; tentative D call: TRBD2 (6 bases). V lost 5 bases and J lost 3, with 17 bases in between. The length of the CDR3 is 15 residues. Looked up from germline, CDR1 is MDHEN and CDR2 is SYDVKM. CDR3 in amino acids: CASSPPGGNLYEQYF. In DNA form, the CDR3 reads TGTGCCAGCAGTCCCCCTGGCGGGAACCTCTACGAGCAGTACTTC.

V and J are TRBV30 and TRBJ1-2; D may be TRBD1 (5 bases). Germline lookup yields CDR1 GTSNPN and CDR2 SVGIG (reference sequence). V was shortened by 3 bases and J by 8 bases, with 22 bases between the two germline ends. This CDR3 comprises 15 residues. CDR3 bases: TGTGCCTGGAGGTCAGGGAGTGGGCCCCCTACCGGCTACACCTTC. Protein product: CAWRSGSGPPTGYTF.

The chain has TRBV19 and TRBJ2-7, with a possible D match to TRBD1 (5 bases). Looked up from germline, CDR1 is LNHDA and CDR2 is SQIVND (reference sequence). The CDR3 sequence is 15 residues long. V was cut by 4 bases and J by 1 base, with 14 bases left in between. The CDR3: CASSTLQGGSYEQYF. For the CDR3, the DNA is TGTGCCAGTAGTACCCTCCAGGGTGGGTCCTACGAGCAGTACTTC.

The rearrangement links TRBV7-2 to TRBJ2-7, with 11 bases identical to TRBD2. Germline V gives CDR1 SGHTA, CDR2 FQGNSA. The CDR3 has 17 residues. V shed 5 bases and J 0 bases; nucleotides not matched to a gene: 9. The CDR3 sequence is CASSRMTSGTGSYEQYF. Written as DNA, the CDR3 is TGTGCCAGCAGCCGGATGACTAGCGGGACGGGCTCCTACGAGCAGTACTTC.

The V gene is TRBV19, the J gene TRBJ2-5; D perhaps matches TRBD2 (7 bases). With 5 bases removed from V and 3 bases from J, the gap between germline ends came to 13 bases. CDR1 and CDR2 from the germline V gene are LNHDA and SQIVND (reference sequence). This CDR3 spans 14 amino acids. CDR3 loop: CASSWGGPEETQYF. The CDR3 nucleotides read TGTGCCAGTAGTTGGGGGGGCCCCGAAGAGACCCAGTACTTC.